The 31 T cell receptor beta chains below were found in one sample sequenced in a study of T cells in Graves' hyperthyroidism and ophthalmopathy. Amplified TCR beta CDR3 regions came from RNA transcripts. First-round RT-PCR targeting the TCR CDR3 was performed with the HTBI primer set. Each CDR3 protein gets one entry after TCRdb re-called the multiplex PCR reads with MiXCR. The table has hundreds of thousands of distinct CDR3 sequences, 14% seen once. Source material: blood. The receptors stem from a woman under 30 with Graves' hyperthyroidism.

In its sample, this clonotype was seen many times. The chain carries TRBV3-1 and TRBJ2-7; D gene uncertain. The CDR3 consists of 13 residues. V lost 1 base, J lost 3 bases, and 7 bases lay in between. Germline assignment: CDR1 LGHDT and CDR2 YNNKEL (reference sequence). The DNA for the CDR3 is TGTGCCAGCAGCCAAGTGGGGTACTACGAGCAGTACTTC. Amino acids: CASSQVGYYEQYF.

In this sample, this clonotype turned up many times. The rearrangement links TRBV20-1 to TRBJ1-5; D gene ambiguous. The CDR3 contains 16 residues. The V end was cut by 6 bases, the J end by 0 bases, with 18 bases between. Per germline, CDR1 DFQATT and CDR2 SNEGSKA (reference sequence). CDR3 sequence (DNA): TGCAGTGCCCGTCCTAGAGACCATTATAGCAATCAGCCCCAGCATTTT. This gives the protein CSARPRDHYSNQPQHF.

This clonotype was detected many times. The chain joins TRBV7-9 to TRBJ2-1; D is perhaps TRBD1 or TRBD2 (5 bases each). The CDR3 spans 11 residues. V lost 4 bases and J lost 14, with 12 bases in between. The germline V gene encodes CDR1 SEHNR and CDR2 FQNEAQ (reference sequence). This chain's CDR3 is CASSSGTREFF. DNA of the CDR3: TGTGCCAGCAGCTCCGGGACCAGGGAGTTCTTC.

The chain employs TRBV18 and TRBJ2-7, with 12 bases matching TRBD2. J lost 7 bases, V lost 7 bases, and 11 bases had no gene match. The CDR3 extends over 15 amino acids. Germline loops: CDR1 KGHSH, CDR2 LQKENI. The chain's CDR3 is CASFPSGRESREQYF. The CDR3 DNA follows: TGTGCCAGCTTCCCTAGCGGGAGGGAGTCTCGGGAGCAGTACTTC.

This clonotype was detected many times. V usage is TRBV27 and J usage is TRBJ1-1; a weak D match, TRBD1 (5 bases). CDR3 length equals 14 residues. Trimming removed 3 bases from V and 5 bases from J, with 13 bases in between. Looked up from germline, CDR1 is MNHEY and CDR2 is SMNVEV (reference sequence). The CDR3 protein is CASSFSGPETEAFF. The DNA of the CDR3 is TGTGCCAGCAGTTTTTCAGGGCCAGAGACTGAAGCTTTCTTT.

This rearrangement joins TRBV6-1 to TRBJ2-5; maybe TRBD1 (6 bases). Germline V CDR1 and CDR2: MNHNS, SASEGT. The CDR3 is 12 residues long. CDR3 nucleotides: TGTAAACAAAAACAGGGAAGTAAGACCCAGTACTTC. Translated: CKQKQGSKTQYF.

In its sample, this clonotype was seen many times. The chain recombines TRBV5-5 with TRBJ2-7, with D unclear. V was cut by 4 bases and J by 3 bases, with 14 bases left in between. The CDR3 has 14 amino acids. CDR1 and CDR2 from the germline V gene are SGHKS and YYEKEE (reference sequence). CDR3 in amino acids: CASSPLQERYEQYF. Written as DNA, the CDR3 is TGTGCCAGCAGCCCTCTGCAGGAGCGCTACGAGCAGTACTTC.

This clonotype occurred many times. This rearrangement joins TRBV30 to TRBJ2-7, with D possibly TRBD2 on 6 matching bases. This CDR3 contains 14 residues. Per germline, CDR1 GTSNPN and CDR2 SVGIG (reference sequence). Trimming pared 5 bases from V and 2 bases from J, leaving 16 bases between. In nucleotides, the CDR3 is TGTGCCTGGCGTAGGGAGGCTGCTCCCTACGAGCAGTACTTC. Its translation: CAWRREAAPYEQYF.

This chain's CDR3 is CSGLSSGRSTDTQYF. CDR3 sequence (DNA): TGCAGTGGCCTTTCTAGCGGGAGAAGCACAGATACGCAGTATTTT. J is TRBJ2-3 and V is TRBV20-1; 10 bases map to TRBD2. V lost 7 bases and J lost 0; bases outside the gene matches: 7. Germline CDR1 reads DFQATT; CDR2 reads SNEGSKA (reference sequence). The length of the CDR3 is 15 residues.

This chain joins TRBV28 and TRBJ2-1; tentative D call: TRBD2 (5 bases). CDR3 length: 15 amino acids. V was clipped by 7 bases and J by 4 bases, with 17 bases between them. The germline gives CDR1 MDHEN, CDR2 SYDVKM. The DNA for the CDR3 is TGTGCCAGCAACCCCTACTCGTCGGGGTACAATGAGCAGTTCTTC. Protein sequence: CASNPYSSGYNEQFF.

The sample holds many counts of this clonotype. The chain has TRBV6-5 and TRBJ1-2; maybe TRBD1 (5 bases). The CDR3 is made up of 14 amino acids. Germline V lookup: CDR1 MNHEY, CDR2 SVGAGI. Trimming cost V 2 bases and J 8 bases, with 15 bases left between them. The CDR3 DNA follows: TGTGCCAGCAGTTACAGCGGGGGGTCACGGGGCTACACCTTC. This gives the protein CASSYSGGSRGYTF.

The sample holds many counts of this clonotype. The CDR3: CASSYSGVSNYGYTF. CDR3 nucleotide sequence: TGTGCCAGCAGTTACTCAGGGGTGTCAAACTATGGCTACACCTTC. This rearrangement joins TRBV6-2 or TRBV6-3 to TRBJ1-2, with D maybe TRBD1 (5 bases). CDR3 size: 15 residues. CDR1 and CDR2 from the germline V gene are MNHEY and SVGEGT. The V and J ends lost 0 bases and 2 bases respectively, with 10 bases between them.

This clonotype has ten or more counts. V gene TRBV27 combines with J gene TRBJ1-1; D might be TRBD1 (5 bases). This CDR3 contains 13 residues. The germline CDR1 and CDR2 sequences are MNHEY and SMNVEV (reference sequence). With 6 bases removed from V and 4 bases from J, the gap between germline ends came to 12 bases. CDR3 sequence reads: CASSFGGGTEAFF. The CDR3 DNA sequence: TGTGCCAGCAGCTTCGGTGGGGGCACTGAAGCTTTCTTT.

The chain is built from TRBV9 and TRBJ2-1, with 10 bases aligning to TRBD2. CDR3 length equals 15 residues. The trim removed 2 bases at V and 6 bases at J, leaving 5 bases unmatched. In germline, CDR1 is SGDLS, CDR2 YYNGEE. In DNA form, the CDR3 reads TGTGCCAGCAGCGTTCGGACTAGCGGTTCCAATGAGCAGTTCTTC. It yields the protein CASSVRTSGSNEQFF.

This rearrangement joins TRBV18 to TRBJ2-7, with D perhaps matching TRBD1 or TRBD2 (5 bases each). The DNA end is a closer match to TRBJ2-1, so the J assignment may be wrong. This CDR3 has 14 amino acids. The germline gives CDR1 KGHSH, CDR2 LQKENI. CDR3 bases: TGTGCCAGCTCATTGACCGGGACCCCCTACGAGCAGTTCTTC. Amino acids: CASSLTGTPYEQFF.

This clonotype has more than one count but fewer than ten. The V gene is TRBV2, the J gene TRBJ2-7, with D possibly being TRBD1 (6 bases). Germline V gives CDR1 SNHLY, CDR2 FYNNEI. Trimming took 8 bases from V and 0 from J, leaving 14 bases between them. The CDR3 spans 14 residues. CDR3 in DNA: TGTGCCAGCCGTCTACAGGGCCTCTCCTACGAGCAGTACTTC. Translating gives CASRLQGLSYEQYF.

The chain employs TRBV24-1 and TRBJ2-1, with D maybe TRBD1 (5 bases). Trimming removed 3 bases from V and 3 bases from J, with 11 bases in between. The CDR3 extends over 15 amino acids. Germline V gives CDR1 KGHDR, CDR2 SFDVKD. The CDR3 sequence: CATSDTGHDYNEQFF. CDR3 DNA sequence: TGTGCCACCAGTGATACTGGACACGACTACAATGAGCAGTTCTTC.

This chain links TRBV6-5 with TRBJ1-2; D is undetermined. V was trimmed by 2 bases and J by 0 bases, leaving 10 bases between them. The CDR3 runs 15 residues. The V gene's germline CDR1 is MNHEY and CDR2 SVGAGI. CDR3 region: CASSYIAGPNYGYTF. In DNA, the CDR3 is TGTGCCAGCAGTTACATCGCGGGCCCTAACTATGGCTACACCTTC.

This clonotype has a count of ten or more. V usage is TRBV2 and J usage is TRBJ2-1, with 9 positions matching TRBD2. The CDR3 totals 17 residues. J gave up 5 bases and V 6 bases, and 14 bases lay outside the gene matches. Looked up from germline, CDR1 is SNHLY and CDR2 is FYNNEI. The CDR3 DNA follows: TGTGCCAGCAGCGGAGGACCAAGAAGCGGGAGGCACAATGAGCAGTTCTTC. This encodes CASSGGPRSGRHNEQFF.

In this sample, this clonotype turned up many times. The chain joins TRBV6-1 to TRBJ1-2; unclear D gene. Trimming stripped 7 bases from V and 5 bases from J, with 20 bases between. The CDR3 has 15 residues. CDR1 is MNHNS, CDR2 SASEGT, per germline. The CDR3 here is CASTYETFSPYGYTF. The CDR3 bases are TGTGCCAGCACCTACGAGACCTTTTCCCCTTATGGCTACACCTTC.

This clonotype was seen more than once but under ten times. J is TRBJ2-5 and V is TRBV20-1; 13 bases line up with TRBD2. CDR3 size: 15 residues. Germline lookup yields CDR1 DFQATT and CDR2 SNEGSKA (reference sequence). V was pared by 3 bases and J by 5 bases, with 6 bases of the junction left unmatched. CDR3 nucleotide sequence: TGCAGTGCTAGGATGACTAGCGGGAGGAGGGAGACCCAGTACTTC. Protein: CSARMTSGRRETQYF.

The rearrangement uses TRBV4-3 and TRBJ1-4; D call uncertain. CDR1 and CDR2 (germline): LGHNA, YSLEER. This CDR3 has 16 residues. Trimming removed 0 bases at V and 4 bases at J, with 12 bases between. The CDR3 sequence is CASSQDVSARNEKLFF. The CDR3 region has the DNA TGCGCCAGCAGCCAAGATGTGAGTGCCCGTAATGAAAAACTGTTTTTT.

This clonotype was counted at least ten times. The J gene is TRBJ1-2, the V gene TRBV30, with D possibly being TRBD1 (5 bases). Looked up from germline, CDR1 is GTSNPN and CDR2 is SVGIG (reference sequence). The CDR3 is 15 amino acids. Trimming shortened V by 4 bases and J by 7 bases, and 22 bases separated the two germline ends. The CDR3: CAWTAPRQGEVGYTF. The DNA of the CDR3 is TGTGCCTGGACCGCTCCCAGGCAGGGTGAGGTTGGCTACACCTTC.

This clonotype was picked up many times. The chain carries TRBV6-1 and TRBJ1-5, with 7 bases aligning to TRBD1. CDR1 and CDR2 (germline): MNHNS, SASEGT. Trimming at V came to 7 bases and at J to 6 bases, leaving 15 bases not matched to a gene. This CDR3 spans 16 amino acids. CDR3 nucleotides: TGTGCCAGCAAGTTCGATGGACAGGCTTACTCTCAGCCCCAGCATTTT. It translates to CASKFDGQAYSQPQHF.

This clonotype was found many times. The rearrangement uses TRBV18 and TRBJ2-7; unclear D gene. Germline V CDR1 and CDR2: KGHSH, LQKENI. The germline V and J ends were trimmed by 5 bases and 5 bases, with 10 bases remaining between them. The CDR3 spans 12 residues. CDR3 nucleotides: TGTGCCAGCTCATCCAAGACCGACGAGCAGTACTTC. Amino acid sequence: CASSSKTDEQYF.

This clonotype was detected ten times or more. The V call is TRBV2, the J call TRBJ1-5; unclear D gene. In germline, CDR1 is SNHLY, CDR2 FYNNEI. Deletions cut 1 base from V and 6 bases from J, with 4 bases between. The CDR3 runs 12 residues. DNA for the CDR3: TGTGCCAGCAGTGAAGGGTCTCAGCCCCAGCATTTT. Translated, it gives CASSEGSQPQHF.

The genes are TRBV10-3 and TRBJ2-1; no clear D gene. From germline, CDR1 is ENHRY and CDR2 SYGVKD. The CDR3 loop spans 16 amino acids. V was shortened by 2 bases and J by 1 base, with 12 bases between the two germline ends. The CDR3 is CAISELGHISYNEQFF. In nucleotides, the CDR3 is TGTGCCATCAGTGAGCTCGGGCATATTTCCTACAATGAGCAGTTCTTC.

CDR3 in amino acids: CASSLYAFYNSPLHF. The CDR3 nucleotides are TGTGCCAGCAGTTTATATGCATTCTATAATTCACCCCTCCACTTT. The rearrangement uses TRBV27 and TRBJ1-6; D is ambiguous. V gave up 1 base and J gave up 3 bases, with 7 bases separating them. Germline CDR1 is MNHEY and CDR2 is SMNVEV (reference sequence). The CDR3 runs to 15 residues.

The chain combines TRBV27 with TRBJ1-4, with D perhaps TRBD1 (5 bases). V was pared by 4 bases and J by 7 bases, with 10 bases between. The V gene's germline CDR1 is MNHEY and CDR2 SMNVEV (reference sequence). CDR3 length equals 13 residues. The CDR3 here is CASSWQGGEKLFF. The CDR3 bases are TGTGCCAGCAGTTGGCAGGGCGGTGAAAAACTGTTTTTT.

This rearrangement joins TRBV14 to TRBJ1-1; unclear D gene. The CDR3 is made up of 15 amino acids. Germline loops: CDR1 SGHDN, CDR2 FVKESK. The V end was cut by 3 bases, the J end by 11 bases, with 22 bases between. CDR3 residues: CASSQRHITEVVAFF. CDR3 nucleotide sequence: TGTGCCAGCAGCCAGAGACATATCACCGAAGTCGTGGCTTTCTTT.

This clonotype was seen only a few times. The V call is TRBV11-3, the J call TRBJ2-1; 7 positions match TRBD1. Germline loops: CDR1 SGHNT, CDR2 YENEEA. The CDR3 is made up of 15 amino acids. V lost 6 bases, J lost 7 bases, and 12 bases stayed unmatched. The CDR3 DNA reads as TGTGCCAGCAGATTTAAAGGGGCAGGGGGTAATGAGCAGTTCTTC. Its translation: CASRFKGAGGNEQFF.